The 26 T cell receptor beta chains below come from one sample, sequenced in a study of T cell changes during pregnancy in multiple sclerosis. Measured with immunoSEQ multiplex PCR; TCRdb has only the in-frame clones, and not every one. The table includes just over 50,000 clones, approximately 94% detected once. The sample here was CD4+ T cells from peripheral blood mononuclear cells, taken in the second trimester of pregnancy. These receptors originate from a female donor with multiple sclerosis, enrolled in a pregnancy study.

The chain carries TRBV6-6 and TRBJ1-6, with 9 nucleotides matching TRBD1. With 4 bases clipped from V and 9 bases from J, the junction kept 4 bases outside the gene matches. The CDR3 has 14 residues. CDR1 MNHNY and CDR2 SVGAGI come from the germline V gene (reference sequence). The CDR3 nucleotides are TGTGCCAGCAGTTCGGGACAGGGTGGTTCACCCCTCCACTTT. Translated: CASSSGQGGSPLHF.

In its sample, this clone was seen once. The chain is built from TRBV7-3 and TRBJ1-1; 8 positions agree with TRBD1. Germline V gene sequence: CDR1 SGHTA, CDR2 FQGTGA. With V trimmed by 3 bases and J by 0 bases, 0 bases remained unmatched. The CDR3 runs to 14 residues. The CDR3 loop is CASSLTGVNTEAFF. The DNA for the CDR3 is TGTGCCAGCAGCTTGACAGGGGTGAACACTGAAGCTTTCTTT.

This clone was seen more than once but under ten times. CDR3 bases: TGTGCCTGGAGTACTCAGGGTGATCAGCCCCAGCATTTT. The encoded protein is CAWSTQGDQPQHF. V is TRBV30 and J is TRBJ1-5, with D possibly TRBD1 on 5 matching bases. Trimming took off 2 bases at V and 5 bases at J, with 10 bases between the two ends. Germline V gene sequence: CDR1 GTSNPN, CDR2 SVGIG (reference sequence). The CDR3 runs 13 residues.

This chain uses TRBV4-2 with TRBJ1-5; the D is unclear. CDR1 is LGHNA and CDR2 is YNFKEQ in the germline V gene. Trimming shortened V by 0 bases and J by 1 base, and 4 bases separated the two germline ends. The CDR3 loop spans 14 amino acids. The CDR3 region is CASSQDRSNQPQHF. Here the CDR3 DNA reads TGTGCCAGCAGCCAAGACAGGAGCAATCAGCCCCAGCATTTT.

This rearrangement joins TRBV6-5 to TRBJ2-1; 9 positions agree with TRBD2. This CDR3 is 12 amino acids long. Germline CDR1 reads MNHEY; CDR2 reads SVGAGI. V dropped 5 bases and J dropped 11; count of bases not matched to a gene: 4. The CDR3 here is CASSQRGAQQFF. The DNA of the CDR3 is TGTGCCAGCAGTCAGCGGGGGGCCCAGCAGTTCTTC.

V gene TRBV6-4 combines with J gene TRBJ1-1, with TRBD1 matching over 9 bases. Germline V gives CDR1 MRHNA, CDR2 SNTAGT. CDR3 length equals 13 residues. V was pared by 3 bases and J by 11 bases, with 7 bases of the junction left unmatched. CDR3 residues: CASSEGRGTGAFF. The CDR3 DNA reads TGTGCCAGCAGTGAAGGGCGCGGGACAGGGGCTTTCTTT.

J is TRBJ1-2 and V is TRBV2; D is ambiguous. The length of the CDR3 is 13 residues. Trimming removed 5 bases at V and 6 bases at J, with 13 bases between. The germline CDR1 and CDR2 sequences are SNHLY and FYNNEI. The CDR3 is CASSYRPLDGYTF. CDR3 in DNA: TGTGCCAGCAGTTACCGACCCCTAGATGGCTACACCTTC.

The rearrangement uses TRBV13 and TRBJ2-3, with a weak D call TRBD2 (7 bases). The germline CDR1 and CDR2 sequences are PRHDT and FYEKMQ (reference sequence). V was cut by 2 bases and J by 3 bases, with 12 bases left in between. This CDR3 spans 15 amino acids. CDR3 coding DNA: TGTGCCAGCAGCTTAAAAGGGGGGGGAACAGATACGCAGTATTTT. Translation: CASSLKGGGTDTQYF. Variable domain in full (rest from reference TRBV13 and TRBJ2-3): AAGVIQSPRHLIKEKRETATLKCYPIPRHDTVYWYQQGPGQDPQFLISFYEKMQSDKGSIPDRFSAQQFSDYHSELNMSSLELGDSALYFCASSLKGGGTDTQYFGPGTRLTVL.

In this sample, this clone turned up a few times. The chain recombines TRBV5-1 with TRBJ2-1; 11 nucleotides align to TRBD2. CDR3 size: 15 residues. V was pared by 4 bases and J by 5 bases, with 5 bases of the junction left unmatched. The germline CDR1 and CDR2 sequences are SGHRS and YFSETQ. The CDR3 nucleotides read TGCGCCAGCAGCGACGGGACTAGCGGACACAATGAGCAGTTCTTC. This sequence encodes CASSDGTSGHNEQFF. The whole variable domain, remainder taken from reference TRBV5-1 and TRBJ2-1, is KAGVTQTPRYLIKTRGQQVTLSCSPISGHRSVSWYQQTPGQGLQFLFEYFSETQRNKGNFPGRFSGRQFSNSRSEMNVSTLELGDSALYLCASSDGTSGHNEQFFGPGTRLTVL.

The V gene is TRBV15, the J gene TRBJ1-6, with 7 bases fitting TRBD1. After removal of 6 bases from V and 7 bases from J, the junction contained 9 bases not matched to a gene. Germline assignment: CDR1 LNHNV and CDR2 YYDKDF (reference sequence). CDR3 length: 15 residues. The chain's CDR3 is CATRNPGQQNSPLHF. The CDR3, as DNA: TGTGCCACCAGAAACCCGGGACAGCAAAATTCACCCCTCCACTTT.

A single count supports this clone. The V and J genes are TRBV11-1 and TRBJ1-6; 8 bases align to TRBD1. The CDR3 loop spans 14 amino acids. After removal of 5 bases from V and 11 bases from J, the junction contained 8 bases not matched to a gene. Germline V CDR1 and CDR2: SGHAT, FQDESV (reference sequence). CDR3 sequence: CASSPRDRIPPLHF. CDR3 DNA sequence: TGTGCCAGCAGCCCCCGGGACAGGATCCCACCCCTCCACTTT.

The chain combines TRBV19 with TRBJ1-3, with a possible D match to TRBD1 (6 bases). The CDR3 spans 17 residues. Germline V gene sequence: CDR1 LNHDA, CDR2 SQIVND (reference sequence). The V end was cut by 2 bases, the J end by 0 bases, with 14 bases between. CDR3 DNA: TGTGCCAGTAGTATAAAGGACAGCCGCCTCTCTGGAAACACCATATATTTT. This codes for CASSIKDSRLSGNTIYF.

The gene calls are TRBV5-1 and TRBJ2-7, with a weak D call TRBD1 (5 bases). The V end was cut by 0 bases, the J end by 2 bases, with 9 bases between. Germline V CDR1 and CDR2: SGHRS, YFSETQ. This CDR3 region has 14 residues. The CDR3 bases are TGCGCCAGCAGCTTGGGCAGGGCAACCTACGAGCAGTACTTC. Translating it yields CASSLGRATYEQYF.

Only one count was recorded for this clone. CDR3 nucleotide sequence: TGTGCCAGCAGTGAAGCTTTCGGCGGGCCTGAAGCTTTCTTT. Residues: CASSEAFGGPEAFF. This chain connects TRBV6-1 to TRBJ1-1; D is undetermined. The CDR3 spans 14 residues. The ends were cut back, 0 bases at V and 6 bases at J, with 11 bases in the middle. CDR1 and CDR2 from the germline V gene are MNHNS and SASEGT.

This CDR3 reads CASSPKGWTSGESYEQYF. The DNA of the CDR3 is TGTGCCAGCTCACCAAAGGGCTGGACTAGCGGGGAGTCCTACGAGCAGTACTTC. The chain links TRBV18 to TRBJ2-7, with 12 bases matching TRBD2. The CDR3 sequence is 18 residues long. Trimming removed 2 bases from V and 1 base from J; junction bases left unmatched: 9. Germline V gives CDR1 KGHSH, CDR2 LQKENI. Full variable domain (remainder filled in from reference TRBV18 and TRBJ2-7): NAGVMQNPRHLVRRRGQEARLRCSPMKGHSHVYWYRQLPEEGLKFMVYLQKENIIDESGMPKERFSAEFPKEGPSILRIQQVVRGDSAAYFCASSPKGWTSGESYEQYFGPGTRLTVT.

Only one count was recorded for this clone. The chain has TRBV7-2 and TRBJ1-6; 7 bases are a match to TRBD1. This CDR3 is 17 amino acids long. V was pared by 6 bases and J by 1 base, with 9 bases of the junction left unmatched. Germline assignment: CDR1 SGHTA and CDR2 FQGNSA. The DNA for the CDR3 is TGTGCCAGCAGAACAGGGGCGGTTGTATCCTATAATTCACCCCTCCACTTT. Encoded protein: CASRTGAVVSYNSPLHF.

This chain links TRBV27 with TRBJ1-1; TRBD1 might be the D (6 bases). The CDR3 covers 13 residues. Trimming shortened V by 6 bases and J by 2 bases, and 10 bases separated the two germline ends. Germline assignment: CDR1 MNHEY and CDR2 SMNVEV (reference sequence). CDR3 residues: CASRRGGNTEAFF. The CDR3 nucleotides are TGTGCCAGCAGGCGGGGGGGCAACACTGAAGCTTTCTTT.

The V call is TRBV4-2, the J call TRBJ2-3; 9 nucleotides match TRBD2. There are 17 residues in the CDR3. Germline loops: CDR1 LGHNA, CDR2 YNFKEQ. The trim removed 0 bases at V and 4 bases at J, leaving 8 bases unmatched. CDR3 DNA sequence: TGTGCCAGCAGCCAAGAAGGCGGGGGGGCGGTCTCAGATACGCAGTATTTT. Translating gives CASSQEGGGAVSDTQYF.

The chain recombines TRBV30 with TRBJ1-1, with a weak D call TRBD1 (5 bases). V lost 0 bases and J 1 base, leaving 6 bases between the germline ends. Germline lookup yields CDR1 GTSNPN and CDR2 SVGIG (reference sequence). This CDR3 is 13 amino acids long. Here the CDR3 DNA reads TGTGCCTGGAGTGTACAGGAGAACACTGAAGCTTTCTTT. This sequence encodes CAWSVQENTEAFF.

The rearrangement links TRBV29-1 to TRBJ1-1; 7 positions agree with TRBD1. The germline V gene has CDR1 SQVTM and CDR2 ANQGSEA. Germline trimming cut 3 bases from V and 1 base from J; bases unmatched to any gene: 2. The CDR3 runs to 13 residues. DNA for the CDR3: TGCAGCGTTGAGCAGGGGGGGAACACTGAAGCTTTCTTT. This codes for CSVEQGGNTEAFF.

This clone was seen only once. V usage is TRBV19 and J usage is TRBJ2-1; perhaps TRBD1 as D (5 bases). V was shortened by 4 bases and J by 0 bases, with 7 bases between the two germline ends. CDR1 and CDR2 (germline): LNHDA, SQIVND (reference sequence). This CDR3 has 14 residues. CDR3 loop: CASSKGISYNEQFF. Here the CDR3 DNA reads TGTGCCAGTAGTAAGGGGATCTCCTACAATGAGCAGTTCTTC.

The chain carries TRBV9 and TRBJ2-1; tentatively, D is TRBD2 (6 bases). Germline V lookup: CDR1 SGDLS, CDR2 YYNGEE. The V end was cut by 0 bases, the J end by 4 bases, with 11 bases between. The CDR3 loop spans 15 amino acids. This CDR3 is CASSVGGVHYNEQFF. CDR3 nucleotides: TGTGCCAGCAGCGTAGGCGGGGTACATTACAATGAGCAGTTCTTC.

The rearrangement joins TRBV7-3 to TRBJ1-2, with 8 bases fitting TRBD1. The junction had 8 bases not matched to a gene; V was cut back by 6 bases and J by 8 bases. CDR1 and CDR2 (germline): SGHTA, FQGTGA. The CDR3 spans 13 residues. CDR3: CASRLAGGQGYTF. CDR3 bases: TGTGCCAGCAGACTAGCAGGGGGCCAGGGCTACACCTTC.

This clone was found once. This chain uses TRBV19 with TRBJ2-4; 16 positions match TRBD2. CDR1 and CDR2 from the germline V gene are LNHDA and SQIVND (reference sequence). The CDR3 consists of 16 residues. Trimming took 4 bases from V and 9 from J; bases not matched to a gene: 6. In nucleotides, the CDR3 is TGTGCCAGTAGTACGGGACTAGCGGGGGGGCAGGCCATTCAGTACTTC. Protein: CASSTGLAGGQAIQYF.

This chain uses TRBV29-1 with TRBJ1-2, with D perhaps matching TRBD1 (6 bases). The V end lost 5 bases, the J end lost 4 bases, and 17 bases lay between the germline ends. CDR3 length: 14 amino acids. Germline V gives CDR1 SQVTM, CDR2 ANQGSEA. The CDR3 nucleotides are TGCAGCGTTTCCATCGAGGGGGGGAGCTATGGCTACACCTTC. Its protein is CSVSIEGGSYGYTF. Based on the CDR3 plus reference TRBV29-1 and TRBJ1-2, the full variable domain is SAVISQKPSRDICQRGTSLTIQCQVDSQVTMMFWYRQQPGQSLTLIATANQGSEATYESGFVIDKFPISRPNLTFSTLTVSNMSPEDSSIYLCSVSIEGGSYGYTFGSGTRLTVV.

This clone was counted a few times. The V and J genes are TRBV5-1 and TRBJ1-1, with 7 nucleotides matching TRBD1. This CDR3 is 14 amino acids long. Germline V gene data show CDR1 as SGHRS and CDR2 as YFSETQ. The trim removed 4 bases at V and 7 bases at J, leaving 10 bases unmatched. The CDR3, as DNA: TGCGCCAGCAGCCCTGACAGGGAAGGAGGTGAAGCTTTCTTT. Its translation is CASSPDREGGEAFF.